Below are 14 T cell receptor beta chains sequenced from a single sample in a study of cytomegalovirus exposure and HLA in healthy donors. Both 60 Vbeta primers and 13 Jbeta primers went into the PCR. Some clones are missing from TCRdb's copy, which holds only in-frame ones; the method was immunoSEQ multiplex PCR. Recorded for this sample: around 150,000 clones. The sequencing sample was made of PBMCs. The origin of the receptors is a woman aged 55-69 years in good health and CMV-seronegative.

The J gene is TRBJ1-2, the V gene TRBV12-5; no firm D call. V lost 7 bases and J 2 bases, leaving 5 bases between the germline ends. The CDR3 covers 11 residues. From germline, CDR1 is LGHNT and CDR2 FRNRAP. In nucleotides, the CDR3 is TGTGCTAGTGCGCTAAACTATGGCTACACCTTC. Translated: CASALNYGYTF.

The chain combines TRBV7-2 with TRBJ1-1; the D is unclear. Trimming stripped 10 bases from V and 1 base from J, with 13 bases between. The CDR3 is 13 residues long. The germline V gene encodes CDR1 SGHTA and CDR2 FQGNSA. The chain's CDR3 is CATAEAPNTEAFF. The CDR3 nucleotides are TGTGCCACCGCGGAAGCACCGAACACTGAAGCTTTCTTT. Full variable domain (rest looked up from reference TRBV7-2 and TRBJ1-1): GAGVSQSPSNKVTEKGKDVELRCDPISGHTALYWYRQSLGQGLEFLIYFQGNSAPDKSGLPSDRFSAERTGGSVSTLTIQRTQQEDSAVYLCATAEAPNTEAFFGQGTRLTVV.

CDR3 region: CASSFGTGGFGIQYF. The CDR3 bases are TGTGCCAGCAGCTTTGGGACAGGGGGCTTTGGCATTCAGTACTTC. The V call is TRBV13, the J call TRBJ2-4; the match to TRBD1 covers 12 bases. The CDR3 is 15 amino acids. Losses at the gene ends were 3 bases for V and 9 bases for J; bases not matched to a gene: 6. The germline gives CDR1 PRHDT, CDR2 FYEKMQ (reference sequence). Full variable domain (rest looked up from reference TRBV13 and TRBJ2-4): AAGVIQSPRHLIKEKRETATLKCYPIPRHDTVYWYQQGPGQDPQFLISFYEKMQSDKGSIPDRFSAQQFSDYHSELNMSSLELGDSALYFCASSFGTGGFGIQYFGAGTRLSVL.

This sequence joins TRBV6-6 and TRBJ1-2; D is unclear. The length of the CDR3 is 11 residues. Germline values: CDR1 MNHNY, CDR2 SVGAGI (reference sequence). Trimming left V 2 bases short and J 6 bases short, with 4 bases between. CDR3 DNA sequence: TGTGCCAGCAGTTACCCTAATGGCTACACCTTC. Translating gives CASSYPNGYTF.

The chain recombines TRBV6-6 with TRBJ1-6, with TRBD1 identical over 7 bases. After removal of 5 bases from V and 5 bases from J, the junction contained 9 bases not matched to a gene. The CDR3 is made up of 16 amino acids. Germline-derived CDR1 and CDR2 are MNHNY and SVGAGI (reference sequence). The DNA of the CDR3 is TGTGCCAGCAGTACGACAGGGAGAGCGAATAATTCACCCCTCCACTTT. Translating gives CASSTTGRANNSPLHF.

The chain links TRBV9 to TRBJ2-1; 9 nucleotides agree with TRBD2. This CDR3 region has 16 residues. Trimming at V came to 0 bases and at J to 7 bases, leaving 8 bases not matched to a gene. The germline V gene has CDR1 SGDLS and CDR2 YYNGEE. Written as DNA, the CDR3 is TGTGCCAGCAGCGTAGACGGCGGGAGGGCCGGAAATGAGCAGTTCTTC. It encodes CASSVDGGRAGNEQFF.

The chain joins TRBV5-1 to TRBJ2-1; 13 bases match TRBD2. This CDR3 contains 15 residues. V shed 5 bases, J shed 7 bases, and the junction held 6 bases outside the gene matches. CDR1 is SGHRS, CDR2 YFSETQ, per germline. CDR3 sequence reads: CASRRGLAGENEQFF. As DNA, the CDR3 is TGCGCCAGCAGAAGAGGACTAGCGGGGGAGAATGAGCAGTTCTTC.

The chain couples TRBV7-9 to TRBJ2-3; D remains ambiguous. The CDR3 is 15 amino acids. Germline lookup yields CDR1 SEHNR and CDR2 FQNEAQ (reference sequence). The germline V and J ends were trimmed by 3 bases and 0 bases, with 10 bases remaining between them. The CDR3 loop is CASSFVPTSTDTQYF. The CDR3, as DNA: TGTGCCAGCAGCTTTGTCCCAACTAGCACAGATACGCAGTATTTT.

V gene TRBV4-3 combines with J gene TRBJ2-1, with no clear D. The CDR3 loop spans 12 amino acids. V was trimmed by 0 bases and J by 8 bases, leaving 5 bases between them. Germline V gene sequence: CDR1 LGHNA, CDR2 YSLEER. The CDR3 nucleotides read TGCGCCAGCAGCCAAGATCTAGATGAGCAGTTCTTC. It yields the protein CASSQDLDEQFF.

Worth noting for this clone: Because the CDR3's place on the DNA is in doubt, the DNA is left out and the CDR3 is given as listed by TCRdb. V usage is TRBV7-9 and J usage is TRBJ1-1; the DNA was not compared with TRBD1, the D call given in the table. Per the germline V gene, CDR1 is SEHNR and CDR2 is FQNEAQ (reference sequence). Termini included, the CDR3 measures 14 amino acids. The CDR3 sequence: CASSSSDSIIKAFF.

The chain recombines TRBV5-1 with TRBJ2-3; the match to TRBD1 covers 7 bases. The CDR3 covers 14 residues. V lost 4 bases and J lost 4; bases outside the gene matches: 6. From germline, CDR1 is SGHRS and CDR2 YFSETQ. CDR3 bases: TGCGCCAGCAGCGAGGGACAGAGACCAGATACGCAGTATTTT. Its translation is CASSEGQRPDTQYF.

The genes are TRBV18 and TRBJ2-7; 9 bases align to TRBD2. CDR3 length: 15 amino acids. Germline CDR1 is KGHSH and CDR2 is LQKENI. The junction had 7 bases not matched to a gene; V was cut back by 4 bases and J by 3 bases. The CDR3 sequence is CASSHSGLANYEQYF. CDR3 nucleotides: TGTGCCAGCTCACACTCAGGACTAGCGAACTACGAGCAGTACTTC.

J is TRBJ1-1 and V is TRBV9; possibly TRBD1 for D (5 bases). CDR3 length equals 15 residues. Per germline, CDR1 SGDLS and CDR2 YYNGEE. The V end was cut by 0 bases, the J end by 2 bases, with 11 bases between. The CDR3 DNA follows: TGTGCCAGCAGCGTAGAGACAGAATACAACACTGAAGCTTTCTTT. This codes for CASSVETEYNTEAFF. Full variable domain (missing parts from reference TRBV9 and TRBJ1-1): DSGVTQTPKHLITATGQRVTLRCSPRSGDLSVYWYQQSLDQGLQFLIQYYNGEERAKGNILERFSAQQFPDLHSELNLSSLELGDSALYFCASSVETEYNTEAFFGQGTRLTVV.

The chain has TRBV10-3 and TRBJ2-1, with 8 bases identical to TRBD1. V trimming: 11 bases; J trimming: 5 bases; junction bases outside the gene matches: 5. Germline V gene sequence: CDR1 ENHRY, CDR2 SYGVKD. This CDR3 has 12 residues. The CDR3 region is CAAKTGDNEQFF. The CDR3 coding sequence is TGTGCCGCCAAGACAGGGGACAATGAGCAGTTCTTC.